This TCR beta chain was recovered during a study of cytomegalovirus exposure and HLA in healthy donors. The study sampled nominally healthy donors, though unrecorded immune exposures were likely. This CDR3 region has 14 residues. V shed 0 bases and J shed 5 bases, with 10 bases lying between them. Germline-derived CDR1 and CDR2 are SGHRS and YFSETQ. The PCR ran on 60 Vbeta and 13 Jbeta primers. This table comes from immunoSEQ multiplex PCR, and its TCRdb copy is limited to in-frame clones, with some not included. The sample lists 90,000 to 110,000 clones, around 84% occurring once. This clone has only one observation.

This receptor was obtained from a man aged 25-45 years in good health and CMV-seronegative. Sequencing was done on a sample of PBMCs. The gene calls are TRBV5-1 and TRBJ2-3; D remains ambiguous. The CDR3 protein is CASSLGAVIDTQYF. The CDR3 DNA sequence: TGCGCCAGCAGCTTGGGCGCCGTGATAGATACGCAGTATTTT.